Each of the 14 T cell receptor beta chains below was sequenced from the same sample in a study of cytomegalovirus exposure and HLA in healthy donors. Sequencing was performed with immunoSEQ multiplex PCR; in TCRdb, only in-frame clones are kept and a portion is missing. This repertoire shows 97,000 or so clones, about 90% found once; its top ten account for around 6%. The sample consisted of PBMCs. The receptor set was obtained from a man aged 18-30 years in good health and CMV-seropositive.

This rearrangement joins TRBV6-5 to TRBJ1-5; 8 nucleotides agree with TRBD1. With V trimmed by 6 bases and J by 4 bases, 8 bases remained unmatched. CDR3 length: 15 residues. Germline V lookup: CDR1 MNHEY, CDR2 SVGAGI. The CDR3 DNA reads as TGTGCCAGCAGACCCACAGGGGGGTTGAATCAGCCCCAGCATTTT. It is translated as CASRPTGGLNQPQHF.

The CDR3 protein is CASSPLELAGGHEQYF. The DNA for the CDR3 is TGTGCCAGCTCACCACTTGAGCTAGCGGGGGGCCACGAGCAGTACTTC. The rearrangement uses TRBV18 and TRBJ2-7; the match to TRBD2 covers 11 bases. This CDR3 comprises 16 residues. V gave up 1 base and J gave up 5 bases; unmatched junction bases: 7. Germline V gene lookup returns CDR1 KGHSH and CDR2 LQKENI.

The J gene is TRBJ1-1, the V gene TRBV9; D unclear. This CDR3 has 15 residues. V was clipped by 2 bases and J by 5 bases, with 16 bases between them. The germline gives CDR1 SGDLS, CDR2 YYNGEE. The CDR3, as DNA: TGTGCCAGCAGCGTTAGCAGTGGCTCCTCGACTGAAGCTTTCTTT. Its translation: CASSVSSGSSTEAFF.

The CDR3 region has the DNA TGTGCCAGCAGTAACCAGGGTTACGAGCAGTACTTC. It yields the protein CASSNQGYEQYF. The chain employs TRBV28 and TRBJ2-7; TRBD1 might be the D (5 bases). The germline V gene has CDR1 MDHEN and CDR2 SYDVKM. V lost 5 bases and J lost 4, with 9 bases in between. There are 12 residues in the CDR3. Full variable domain (outside the CDR3, taken from reference TRBV28 and TRBJ2-7): DVKVTQSSRYLVKRTGEKVFLECVQDMDHENMFWYRQDPGLGLRLIYFSYDVKMKEKGDIPEGYSVSREKKERFSLILESASTNQTSMYLCASSNQGYEQYFGPGTRLTVT.

V and J are TRBV10-3 and TRBJ2-7, with a tentative D call TRBD1 (6 bases). V lost 10 bases and J 4 bases, leaving 14 bases between the germline ends. The CDR3 has 12 amino acids. Germline-derived CDR1 and CDR2 are ENHRY and SYGVKD. DNA for the CDR3: TGTGCCAGAACAGGGCTTTCGTACGAGCAGTACTTC. This translates into CARTGLSYEQYF.

The chain uses TRBV6-5 and TRBJ2-7; 7 nucleotides match TRBD2. Germline CDR1 is MNHEY and CDR2 is SVGAGI. The CDR3 runs to 16 residues. Trimming took 4 bases from V and 1 from J; bases not matched to a gene: 10. This CDR3 reads CASSSFILAGSYEQYF. For the CDR3, the DNA is TGTGCCAGCAGTTCCTTTATCTTAGCGGGTTCCTACGAGCAGTACTTC.

The V call is TRBV6-5, the J call TRBJ2-5; the D gene is possibly TRBD1 (6 bases). Trimming took off 6 bases at V and 5 bases at J, with 16 bases between the two ends. CDR3 length: 14 residues. Germline V gene sequence: CDR1 MNHEY, CDR2 SVGAGI. The CDR3 DNA is TGTGCCAGCAGATACAACAGGGTCGGCGAGACCCAGTACTTC. Protein: CASRYNRVGETQYF.

The chain joins TRBV7-2 to TRBJ1-5, with D perhaps matching TRBD1 (5 bases). The CDR3 runs 15 residues. Trimming pared 5 bases from V and 7 bases from J, leaving 18 bases between. From germline, CDR1 is SGHTA and CDR2 FQGNSA. The CDR3 protein is CASSRGRGGEQPQHF. The CDR3 DNA follows: TGTGCCAGCAGCCGTGGTCGTGGGGGGGAACAGCCCCAGCATTTT.

This clone occurred once. The V and J genes are TRBV12-5 and TRBJ2-5; maybe TRBD2 (6 bases). V lost 1 base to trimming and J lost 2 bases, with 11 bases between them. Germline V CDR1 and CDR2: LGHNT, FRNRAP. The CDR3 consists of 15 residues. CDR3 residues: CASGLGGGGQETQYF. The DNA for the CDR3 is TGTGCTAGTGGTTTGGGGGGAGGAGGGCAAGAGACCCAGTACTTC.

This sequence joins TRBV6-6 and TRBJ1-4; TRBD1 aligns across 7 bases. This CDR3 has 15 amino acids. J gave up 0 bases and V 6 bases, and 4 bases lay outside the gene matches. Germline loops: CDR1 MNHNY, CDR2 SVGAGI (reference sequence). The CDR3 DNA follows: TGTGCCAGCAGACGACAGGGTACAACTAATGAAAAACTGTTTTTT. Protein product: CASRRQGTTNEKLFF.

The gene calls are TRBV6-1 and TRBJ1-2; 10 bases align to TRBD1. V was pared by 3 bases and J by 5 bases, with 9 bases of the junction left unmatched. Germline CDR1 and CDR2: MNHNS and SASEGT. The CDR3 has 16 amino acids. CDR3 protein: CASSDFAGTGEYGYTF. CDR3 coding DNA: TGTGCCAGCAGTGATTTTGCTGGGACAGGGGAATATGGCTACACCTTC.

The chain combines TRBV15 with TRBJ2-1; D perhaps matches TRBD2 (6 bases). The V and J ends lost 1 base and 6 bases respectively, with 10 bases between them. The V gene's germline CDR1 is LNHNV and CDR2 YYDKDF (reference sequence). The CDR3 spans 14 residues. CDR3 amino acids: CATSRVGSGNEQFF. CDR3 coding DNA: TGTGCCACCAGCAGAGTTGGTAGCGGCAATGAGCAGTTCTTC.

The V and J genes are TRBV9 and TRBJ1-3; TRBD1 might be the D (5 bases). Deletions cut 4 bases from V and 16 bases from J, with 15 bases between. The length of the CDR3 is 11 residues. CDR1 is SGDLS and CDR2 is YYNGEE in the germline V gene. DNA for the CDR3: TGTGCCAGCAGCTTCGGGACTGCACTGTATTTT. Its protein product is CASSFGTALYF. Combining the CDR3 with reference TRBV9 and TRBJ1-3 gives the whole variable domain DSGVTQTPKHLITATGQRVTLRCSPRSGDLSVYWYQQSLDQGLQFLIQYYNGEERAKGNILERFSAQQFPDLHSELNLSSLELGDSALYFCASSFGTALYFGEGSWLTVV.

The CDR3 reads CASSLRLAGGETQYF. Here the CDR3 DNA reads TGTGCCAGCAGTTTGAGACTAGCGGGAGGGGAGACCCAGTACTTC. This sequence joins TRBV6-5 and TRBJ2-5; 14 nucleotides agree with TRBD2. Germline V gene sequence: CDR1 MNHEY, CDR2 SVGAGI. V dropped 4 bases and J dropped 5; count of bases not matched to a gene: 3. The CDR3 totals 15 residues.